The source of this TCR beta chain is a study of cytomegalovirus exposure and HLA in healthy donors. This CDR3 spans 14 amino acids. The germline CDR1 and CDR2 sequences are LNHDA and SQIVND (reference sequence). The V gene end was trimmed by 3 bases and the J gene end by 7 bases; junction bases not matched to a gene: 7. Study-wide results and limits: A list of roughly 160 TCR beta chains associated with cytomegalovirus was given. Published work reported that the classifier diagnosed cytomegalovirus status with high specificity and sensitivity.

This clone occurred once. The antigen is undetermined. Assay used: immunoSEQ multiplex PCR; TCRdb lists only in-frame clones, some missing. The repertoire includes approximately 230,000 clones, roughly 87% of them detected once, and 12% sits in the top ten. This chain links TRBV19 with TRBJ2-7; 9 nucleotides agree with TRBD1. Input material: PBMCs. This clonotype was sampled from a man younger than 30 in good health and CMV-seropositive. The CDR3 nucleotides read TGTGCCAGTAGTATCCGGGACAGGGCTCAGGAGCAGTACTTC. Its translation is CASSIRDRAQEQYF.